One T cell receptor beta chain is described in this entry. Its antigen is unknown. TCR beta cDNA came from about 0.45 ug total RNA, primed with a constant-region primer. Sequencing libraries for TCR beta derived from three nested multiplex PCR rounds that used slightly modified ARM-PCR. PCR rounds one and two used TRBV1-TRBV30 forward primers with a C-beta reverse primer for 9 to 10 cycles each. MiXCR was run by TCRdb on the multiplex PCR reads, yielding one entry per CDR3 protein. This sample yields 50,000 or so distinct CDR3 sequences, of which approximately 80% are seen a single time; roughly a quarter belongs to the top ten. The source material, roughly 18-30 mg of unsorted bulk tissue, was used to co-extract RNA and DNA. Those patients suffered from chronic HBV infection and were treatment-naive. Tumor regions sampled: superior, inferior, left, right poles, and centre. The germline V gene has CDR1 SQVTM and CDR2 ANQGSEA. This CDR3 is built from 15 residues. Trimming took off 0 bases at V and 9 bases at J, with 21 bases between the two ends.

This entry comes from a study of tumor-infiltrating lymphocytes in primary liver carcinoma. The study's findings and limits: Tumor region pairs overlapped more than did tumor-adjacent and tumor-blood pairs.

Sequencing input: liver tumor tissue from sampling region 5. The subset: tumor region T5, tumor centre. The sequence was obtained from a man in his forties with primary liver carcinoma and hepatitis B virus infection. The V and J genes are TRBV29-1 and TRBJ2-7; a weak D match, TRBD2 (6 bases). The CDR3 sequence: CSVEDPGGSSCGQYF. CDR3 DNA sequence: TGCAGCGTTGAAGATCCAGGAGGGAGTTCCTGCGGGCAGTACTTC.